This TCR beta chain was observed in a study of blood T cell repertoires in COVID-19. About the study: From the United States, Italy and Spain came samples of acute and convalescent COVID-19.

Authors' data handling: Nucleated cell number was recorded as an estimate derived from reference gene primer amplification. The protocol was immunoSEQ multiplex PCR, while the TCRdb copy is restricted to in-frame clones and leaves out a portion. For V, J and clone size, that table is used; D and trimming come from the DNA. The sample has approximately 270,000 clones; roughly 84% are singletons. In germline, CDR1 is SGHTA, CDR2 FQGNSA. CDR3 length: 14 amino acids. V was trimmed by 5 bases and J by 6 bases, leaving 14 bases between them. The source material was peripheral blood. The gene calls are TRBV7-2 and TRBJ2-1; the D gene is possibly TRBD2 (5 bases). The clonotype was recovered from a person aged 65 to 79 with COVID-19, enrolled during active disease. CDR3 loop: CASSAARLTNEQFF. CDR3 nucleotides: TGTGCCAGCAGCGCCGCCCGACTAACCAATGAGCAGTTCTTC.